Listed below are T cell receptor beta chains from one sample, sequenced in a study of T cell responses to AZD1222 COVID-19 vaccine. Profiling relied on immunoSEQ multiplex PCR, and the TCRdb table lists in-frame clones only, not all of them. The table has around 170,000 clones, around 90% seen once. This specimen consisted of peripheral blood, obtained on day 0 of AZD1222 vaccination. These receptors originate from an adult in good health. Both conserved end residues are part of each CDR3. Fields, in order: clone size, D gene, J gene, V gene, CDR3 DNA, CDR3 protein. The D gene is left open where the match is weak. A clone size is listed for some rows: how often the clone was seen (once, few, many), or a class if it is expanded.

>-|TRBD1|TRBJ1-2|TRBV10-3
TGTGCCATTAGAGGACAGGAGAACTATGGCTACACCTTC
CAIRGQENYGYTF
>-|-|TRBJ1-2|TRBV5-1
TGCGCCAGCAGCTTGGCGGGGGGCCAGGGTGGCTACACCTTC
CASSLAGGQGGYTF
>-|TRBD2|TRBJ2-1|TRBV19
TGTGCCAGTAGTATTTATAGCCCAGCGGGAAGCTCCTACAATGAGCAGTTCTTC
CASSIYSPAGSSYNEQFF
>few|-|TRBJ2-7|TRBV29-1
TGCAGCGTTGTCTCTCTGGGCGAGCAGTACTTC
CSVVSLGEQYF
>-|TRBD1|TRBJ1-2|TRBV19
TGTGCCAGTAGTATATCCCCCGGACAGGGGGCTTCCTATGGCTACACCTTC
CASSISPGQGASYGYTF
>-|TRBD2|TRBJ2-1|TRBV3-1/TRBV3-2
TGTGCCAGCAGCTACTGGGGAGCGGGGGGGCCCTCCAATGAGCAGTTCTTC
CASSYWGAGGPSNEQFF
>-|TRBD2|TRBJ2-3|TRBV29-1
TGCAGCGTTGAAAAGACTAGCGGTAGCGCAGATACGCAGTATTTT
CSVEKTSGSADTQYF
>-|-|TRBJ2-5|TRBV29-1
TGCAGCGTTGGCAGGGGGGGGGAGACCCAGTACTTC
CSVGRGGETQYF
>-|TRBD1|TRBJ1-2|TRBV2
TGTGCCAGCAGTGAGACAACAGGGGCCGCTACTGGCTACACCTTC
CASSETTGAATGYTF
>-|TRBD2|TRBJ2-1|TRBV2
TGTGCCAGCAGTGCCCCAGCGGGGGGGCAGCGGGATGAGCAGTTCTTC
CASSAPAGGQRDEQFF
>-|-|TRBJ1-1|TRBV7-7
TGTGCTAGCAGCAGTTTCGGACAGTTCGAAGTCCCCATCAACACTGAAGCTTTCTTT
CASSSFGQFEVPINTEAFF
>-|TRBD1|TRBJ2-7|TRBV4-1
TGCGCCAGCAGCCAAGCTCGGGACAGCGCCTACGAGCAGTACTTC
CASSQARDSAYEQYF
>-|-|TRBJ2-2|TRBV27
TGTGCCAGCAGTTTAACAGCGAACACCGGGGAGCTGTTTTTT
CASSLTANTGELFF
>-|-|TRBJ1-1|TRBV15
TGTGCCACCAGAGTCTCGGAGAACACTGAAGCTTTCTTT
CATRVSENTEAFF
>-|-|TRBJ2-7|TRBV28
TGTGCCAGCAGTCCGGGGTTCTCCGAGCAGTACTTC
CASSPGFSEQYF
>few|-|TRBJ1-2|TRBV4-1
TGCGCCAGCAGCCATCAGGGGAAATCGGATGGCTACACCTTC
CASSHQGKSDGYTF
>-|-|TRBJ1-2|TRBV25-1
TGTGCCAGCAGTGAATTCTCGGGCCTTCCGGGCTACACCTTC
CASSEFSGLPGYTF
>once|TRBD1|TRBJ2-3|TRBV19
TGTGCCAGTACCCGGACAGGGTTTCCAGATACGCAGTATTTT
CASTRTGFPDTQYF
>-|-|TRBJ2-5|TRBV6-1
TGTGCCAGCAGTGAAGCGCGTGGGGGGCAAGAGACCCAGTACTTC
CASSEARGGQETQYF
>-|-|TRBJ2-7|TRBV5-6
TGTGCCAGCAGCTTGGGGGTCGGATACGAGCAGTACTTC
CASSLGVGYEQYF
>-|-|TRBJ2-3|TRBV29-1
TGCAGCGTTGACGACAAGCAGAGAAGCACAGATACGCAGTATTTT
CSVDDKQRSTDTQYF
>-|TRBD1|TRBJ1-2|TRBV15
TGTGCCACCAGCAGAGACAGGGGGCTTAACTATGGCTACACCTTC
CATSRDRGLNYGYTF
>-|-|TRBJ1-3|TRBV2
TGTGCCAGCAGTGACATCTCTGGAAACACCATATATTTT
CASSDISGNTIYF
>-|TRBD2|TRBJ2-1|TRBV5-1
TGCGCCAGCAGCTTGTTGGGGACTAGCGGGAGAGATGAGCAGTTCTTC
CASSLLGTSGRDEQFF
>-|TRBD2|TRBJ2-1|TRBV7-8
TGTGCCAGCAGCACGGGACTAACTACCTACAATGAGCAGTTCTTC
CASSTGLTTYNEQFF
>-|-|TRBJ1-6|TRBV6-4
TGTGCCAGCAGTGACTCGGCAGGGGTTCGCACCTATTCTAATTCACCCCTCCACTTT
CASSDSAGVRTYSNSPLHF
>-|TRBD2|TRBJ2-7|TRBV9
TGTGCCAGCAGCGTAGAGGCGGGAGGGCCCTACGAGCAGTACTTC
CASSVEAGGPYEQYF
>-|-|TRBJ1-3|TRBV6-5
TGTGCCAGCAGTTACTCTTGGGCAGACTCTGGAAACACCATATATTTT
CASSYSWADSGNTIYF
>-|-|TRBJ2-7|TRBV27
TGTGCCAGCAGTTACGGAGGGGCCCCCCGCTACGAGCAGTACTTC
CASSYGGAPRYEQYF
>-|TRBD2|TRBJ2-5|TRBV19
TGTGCCAGTAGTAATCTCGTCGCTAGCGGGAGTCGGGAGACCCAGTACTTC
CASSNLVASGSRETQYF
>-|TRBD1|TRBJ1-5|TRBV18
TGTGCCAGCTCACCAGCGACAGGGGCCCAGCCCCAGCATTTT
CASSPATGAQPQHF
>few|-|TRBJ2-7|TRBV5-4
TGTGCCAGCAGCCAAAGTTCTAGTGCGGCCTACGAGCAGTACTTC
CASSQSSSAAYEQYF
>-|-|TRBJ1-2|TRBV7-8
TGTGCCAGCAGCTCCCTGGGTTTTTTGCATGGCTACACCTTC
CASSSLGFLHGYTF
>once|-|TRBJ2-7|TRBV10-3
TGTGCCATCGGAAGGGGGGGCGAGTACGAGCAGTACTTC
CAIGRGGEYEQYF
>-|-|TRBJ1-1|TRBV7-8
TGTGCCAGCAGCCCCCTAATGGGGAGGAACACTGAAGCTTTCTTT
CASSPLMGRNTEAFF
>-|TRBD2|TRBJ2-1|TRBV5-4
TGTGCCAGCAGCTTGAGCCTAGCGGGAGGATACAATGAGCAGTTCTTC
CASSLSLAGGYNEQFF
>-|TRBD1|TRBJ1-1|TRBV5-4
TGTGCCAGCAGCACTGGACAGGGGGTAGCGAACACTGAAGCTTTCTTT
CASSTGQGVANTEAFF
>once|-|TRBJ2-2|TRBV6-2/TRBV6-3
TGTGCCAGCAGTTACATGGATCCCGGGGAGCTGTTTTTT
CASSYMDPGELFF
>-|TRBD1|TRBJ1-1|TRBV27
TGTGCCAGCAGTTTAGGGGGACAGGGTATTTCGGTGAACACTGAAGCTTTCTTT
CASSLGGQGISVNTEAFF
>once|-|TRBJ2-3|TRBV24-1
TGTGCCACCAGTGAACCCGGGGACACAGATACGCAGTATTTT
CATSEPGDTDTQYF
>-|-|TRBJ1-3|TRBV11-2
TGTGCCAGCAGCTTCAGTGGAAACACCATATATTTT
CASSFSGNTIYF
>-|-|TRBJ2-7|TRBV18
TGTGCCAGCTCACAAAACAGGAGTCCCTACGAGCAGTACTTC
CASSQNRSPYEQYF
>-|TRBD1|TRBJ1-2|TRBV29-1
TGCAGCGTTGAAGTATCTACAGGGGTTGGCTACACCTTC
CSVEVSTGVGYTF